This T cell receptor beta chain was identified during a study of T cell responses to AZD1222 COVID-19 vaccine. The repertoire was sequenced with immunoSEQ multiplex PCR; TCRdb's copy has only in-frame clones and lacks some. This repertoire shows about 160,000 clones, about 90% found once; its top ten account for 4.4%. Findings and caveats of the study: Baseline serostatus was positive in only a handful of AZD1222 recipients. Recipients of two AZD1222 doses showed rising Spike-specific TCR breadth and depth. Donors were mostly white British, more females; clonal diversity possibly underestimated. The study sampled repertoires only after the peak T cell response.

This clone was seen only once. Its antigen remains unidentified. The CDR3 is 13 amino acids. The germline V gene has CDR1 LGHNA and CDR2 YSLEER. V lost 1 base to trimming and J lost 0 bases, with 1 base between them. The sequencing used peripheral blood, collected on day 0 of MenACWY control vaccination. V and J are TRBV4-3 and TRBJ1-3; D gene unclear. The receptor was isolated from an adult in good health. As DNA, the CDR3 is TGCGCCAGCAGCCAAGTCTCTGGAAACACCATATATTTT. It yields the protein CASSQVSGNTIYF.